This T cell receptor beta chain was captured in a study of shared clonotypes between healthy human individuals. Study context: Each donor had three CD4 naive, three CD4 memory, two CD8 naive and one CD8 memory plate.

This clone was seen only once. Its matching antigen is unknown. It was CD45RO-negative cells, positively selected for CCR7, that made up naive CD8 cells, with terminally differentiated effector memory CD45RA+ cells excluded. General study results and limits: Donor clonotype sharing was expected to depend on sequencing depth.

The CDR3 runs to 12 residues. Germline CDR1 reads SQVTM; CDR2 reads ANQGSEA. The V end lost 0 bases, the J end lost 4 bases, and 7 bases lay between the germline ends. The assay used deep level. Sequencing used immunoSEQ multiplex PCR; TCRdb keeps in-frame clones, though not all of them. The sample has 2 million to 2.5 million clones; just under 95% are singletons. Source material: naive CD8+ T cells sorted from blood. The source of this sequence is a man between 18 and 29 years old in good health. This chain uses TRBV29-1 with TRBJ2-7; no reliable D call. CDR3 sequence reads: CSVEDVGYEQYF. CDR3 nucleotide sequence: TGCAGCGTTGAAGATGTGGGGTACGAGCAGTACTTC.